The clone carrying this T cell receptor beta chain was seen once. Its antigen is unknown. The entry originates in a study of TIL therapy for anti-PD-1-resistant metastatic lung cancer. Study summary: Median tumor mutation burden was more than 1.4 mutations per megabase.

Time point defined: pre-treatment sample, taken before nivolumab and TIL therapy. Pleural nodules or supraclavicular lymph nodes made up most of the excised metastases sampled. Stage 4 NSCLC adults joined between late 2017 and 2020. V dropped 5 bases and J dropped 5; count of bases not matched to a gene: 20. The CDR3 sequence is 19 residues long. CDR1 is SGHAT and CDR2 is FQNNGV in the germline V gene. Study-wide findings and caveats: This highly selected cohort may not generalize to typical lung cancer patients.

Sequencing used immunoSEQ v3. TCRdb keeps only in-frame clones here, not all; method: immunoSEQ multiplex PCR. Here the sample spans some 90,000 clones, about two thirds being singletons. The chain couples TRBV11-2 to TRBJ1-3, with 8 bases identical to TRBD1. The receptor's source is a person between 30 and 79 years old with non-small cell lung cancer. The specimen was tumor tissue, collected at baseline. DNA of the CDR3: TGTGCCAGCAGCCCCGCTCCCTTGAACCGACAGGGGACTCGAAACACCATATATTTT. It yields the protein CASSPAPLNRQGTRNTIYF.